This TCR beta chain derives from a study of cytomegalovirus exposure and HLA in healthy donors. Study-wide results and caveats: In a later analysis, TCR beta V- and J-gene trimming showed a link to a missense DCLRE1C variant. Data from an earlier analysis indicated that most TCR beta V segments were productive either about 90% or about 30% of the time.

PCR primers comprised 60 Vbeta and 13 Jbeta primers. Produced via immunoSEQ multiplex PCR; TCRdb's table is partial and in-frame only. The sample lists 150,000 or so clones, around 80% occurring once. Germline CDR1 is SGHVS and CDR2 is FNYEAQ. The CDR3 consists of 14 residues. Trimming stripped 0 bases from V and 4 bases from J, with 8 bases between. A word on this clone: Its target is not known.

The specimen sequenced was PBMCs. V and J are TRBV7-6 and TRBJ2-3; maybe TRBD1 (5 bases). The clonotype was recovered from a woman aged 40 to 50 in good health and CMV-seronegative. CDR3 protein: CASSLAGRADTQYF. The CDR3 DNA follows: TGTGCCAGCAGCTTAGCGGGCAGGGCAGATACGCAGTATTTT. Supplemented by reference TRBV7-6 and TRBJ2-3, the full variable domain reads GAGVSQSPRYKVTKRGQDVALRCDPISGHVSLYWYRQALGQGPEFLTYFNYEAQQDKSGLPNDRFSAERPEGSISTLTIQRTEQRDSAMYRCASSLAGRADTQYFGPGTRLTVL.